Below, 27 T cell receptor beta chains from the same sample are listed, as sequenced in a study of CXCR3-negative and CXCR3-positive naive CD8 T cells. Findings and limits, study-wide: Higher TRB CDR3 hydrophobicity marked CXCR3-positive naive cells relative to CXCR3-negative naive cells.

Libraries of TRB cDNA were made by 5' RACE and carried UMIs. TCRdb reprocessed the 5' RACE reads, with one entry per CDR3 protein and no DNA. Its table records about 120,000 distinct CDR3 sequences. The antigens of these receptors remain unknown. The sequenced sample was naive CXCR3+ CD8+ T cells from blood. The subset denotes: CD45RO-CCR7+CD27+CD95- naive CD8+ T cells expressing CXCR3 (TNR3+). Receptor source: a human donor in good health. Some clones in this sample may be carry-over from other donors' samples.

The rearrangement joins TRBV15 to TRBJ1-1. CDR3 size: 15 residues. The germline CDR1 and CDR2 sequences are LNHNV and YYDKDF (reference sequence). The chain's CDR3 is CATSRDTGMNTEAFF.

The chain is built from TRBV6-5 and TRBJ2-7; TCRdb selects TRBD2, and the lack of DNA leaves this call unchecked. The CDR3 spans 15 residues. Germline loops: CDR1 MNHEY, CDR2 SVGAGI. CDR3: CASSYSWREDYEQYF.

This chain's CDR3 is CASSQKSSYNSPLHF. The chain carries TRBV4-1 and TRBJ1-6. The CDR3 is made up of 15 amino acids. Germline CDR1 MGHRA, CDR2 YSYEKL.

This sequence joins TRBV29-1 and TRBJ2-3. Germline V gene data show CDR1 as SQVTM and CDR2 as ANQGSEA. This CDR3 comprises 13 residues. CDR3: CSVVSTSTDTQYF.

The gene calls are TRBV28 and TRBJ1-1; TCRdb names TRBD1, which stays unverified in the absence of DNA. CDR1 is MDHEN, CDR2 SYDVKM, per germline. This CDR3 has 16 residues. The CDR3 is CASSSATGGQDTEAFF.

This chain connects TRBV5-4 to TRBJ2-7; TCRdb names TRBD2, which stays unverified in the absence of DNA. CDR1 and CDR2 (germline): SGHNT, YYREEE (reference sequence). The CDR3 has 15 residues. The CDR3 here is CASSFRTQTYYEQYF.

V is TRBV7-9 and J is TRBJ1-2; TCRdb's assignment of TRBD1 cannot be checked, as there is no DNA. Per the germline V gene, CDR1 is SEHNR and CDR2 is FQNEAQ (reference sequence). This CDR3 region has 15 residues. The CDR3 is CASSLADWASYGYTF. Full variable domain (rest looked up from reference TRBV7-9 and TRBJ1-2): DTGVSQNPRHKITKRGQNVTFRCDPISEHNRLYWYRQTLGQGPEFLTYFQNEAQLEKSRLLSDRFSAERPKGSFSTLEIQRTEQGDSAMYLCASSLADWASYGYTFGSGTRLTVV.

The chain uses TRBV9 and TRBJ2-3; lacking DNA, the TRBD1 call made by TCRdb goes unchecked. The CDR3 extends over 17 amino acids. Germline V gene lookup returns CDR1 SGDLS and CDR2 YYNGEE. CDR3 in amino acids: CASSGNLRTGGADTQYF.

The chain joins TRBV11-2 to TRBJ2-7; the D gene TCRdb calls, TRBD1, cannot be checked with no DNA. Germline assignment: CDR1 SGHAT and CDR2 FQNNGV. CDR3 length equals 16 residues. CDR3 in amino acids: CASSLYTTGTVYEQYF.

This rearrangement joins TRBV7-3 to TRBJ2-7; TCRdb designates TRBD2, a call that cannot be tested without DNA. This CDR3 has 14 amino acids. Germline CDR1 SGHTA, CDR2 FQGTGA. The CDR3 is CASSLGGPPYEQYF.

This chain uses TRBV12-3 or TRBV12-4 with TRBJ1-5. CDR3 size: 15 residues. CDR3 sequence: CASSTTGDSNQPQHF.

CDR3 loop: CSVEDERGVRPGANVLTF. This rearrangement joins TRBV29-1 to TRBJ2-6; the D call from TCRdb, TRBD2, cannot be confirmed without DNA. From germline, CDR1 is SQVTM and CDR2 ANQGSEA. This CDR3 region has 18 residues.

The gene calls are TRBV28 and TRBJ1-5; TCRdb's assignment of TRBD1 cannot be checked, as there is no DNA. CDR3 size: 15 residues. Germline V gene lookup returns CDR1 MDHEN and CDR2 SYDVKM. CDR3: CASSSGQGVHQPQHF.

The rearrangement links TRBV2 to TRBJ2-7; there is no DNA to check the TCRdb D call of TRBD1. Per germline, CDR1 SNHLY and CDR2 FYNNEI. The CDR3 is 14 amino acids. This CDR3 is CASSGTAIPYEQYF.

The CDR3 region is CASSSLLSRLADNEQFF. V usage is TRBV6-2 or TRBV6-3 and J usage is TRBJ2-1; TCRdb designates TRBD2, a call that cannot be tested without DNA. The CDR3 has 17 residues. The germline CDR1 and CDR2 sequences are MNHEY and SVGEGT.

The chain employs TRBV18 and TRBJ2-7; no DNA is available, so the TRBD2 call from TCRdb remains unchecked. This CDR3 has 15 residues. From germline, CDR1 is KGHSH and CDR2 LQKENI. The CDR3 reads CASSPPGGKAYEQYF.

The chain recombines TRBV29-1 with TRBJ2-1; absent DNA, TCRdb's TRBD2 call cannot be checked. The CDR3 has 14 amino acids. Germline V CDR1 and CDR2: SQVTM, ANQGSEA. The CDR3: CSAGTSGRWDEQFF.

The chain has TRBV24-1 and TRBJ2-1; checking the TCRdb D call of TRBD1 is not possible without DNA. The germline CDR1 and CDR2 sequences are KGHDR and SFDVKD. The CDR3 is made up of 15 amino acids. CDR3 in amino acids: CATSDTTGAYNEQFF.

The genes are TRBV2 and TRBJ2-3; checking the TCRdb D call of TRBD2 is not possible without DNA. This CDR3 region has 18 residues. CDR1 SNHLY and CDR2 FYNNEI come from the germline V gene. The CDR3 here is CASSFRLAGAPQTDTQYF.

The chain links TRBV7-9 to TRBJ2-2; TCRdb's D gene call, TRBD2, goes unchecked for lack of DNA. This CDR3 is 13 amino acids long. Germline V gene lookup returns CDR1 SEHNR and CDR2 FQNEAQ (reference sequence). CDR3 in amino acids: CASSYGTGGELFF.

The chain is built from TRBV28 and TRBJ1-5; TCRdb designates TRBD1, a call that cannot be tested without DNA. The CDR3 extends over 15 amino acids. CDR1 and CDR2 (germline): MDHEN, SYDVKM. CDR3 protein: CASSPDGQGVEPQHF. The whole variable domain, remainder taken from reference TRBV28 and TRBJ1-5, is DVKVTQSSRYLVKRTGEKVFLECVQDMDHENMFWYRQDPGLGLRLIYFSYDVKMKEKGDIPEGYSVSREKKERFSLILESASTNQTSMYLCASSPDGQGVEPQHFGDGTRLSIL.

V and J are TRBV20-1 and TRBJ2-7; TCRdb calls TRBD1, which cannot be checked without DNA. The CDR3 extends over 17 amino acids. CDR1 and CDR2 (germline): DFQATT, SNEGSKA (reference sequence). CDR3 loop: CSASAGETFPSSYEQYF.

This sequence joins TRBV4-1 and TRBJ2-1; the D gene TCRdb calls, TRBD1, cannot be checked with no DNA. Germline V gives CDR1 MGHRA, CDR2 YSYEKL. This CDR3 is 15 amino acids long. CDR3: CASSPGQGAINEQFF.

The rearrangement links TRBV13 to TRBJ2-2; TCRdb outputs TRBD1, but without DNA this stays unchecked. Per germline, CDR1 PRHDT and CDR2 FYEKMQ (reference sequence). There are 15 residues in the CDR3. The CDR3 is CASSPIGQYTGELFF.

The V gene is TRBV15, the J gene TRBJ1-1; TCRdb proposes TRBD1, but this gene call is untestable without DNA. The CDR3 contains 16 residues. Germline lookup yields CDR1 LNHNV and CDR2 YYDKDF (reference sequence). Here the CDR3 reads CATSRGKGRLNTEAFF.

The V call is TRBV5-4, the J call TRBJ2-1. CDR3 length equals 12 residues. Germline CDR1 is SGHNT and CDR2 is YYREEE (reference sequence). The CDR3 here is CASSVTIDEQFF.

The genes are TRBV28 and TRBJ1-2. The CDR3 is 11 amino acids. CDR1 and CDR2 from the germline V gene are MDHEN and SYDVKM. The CDR3 region is CASGSNYGYTF.